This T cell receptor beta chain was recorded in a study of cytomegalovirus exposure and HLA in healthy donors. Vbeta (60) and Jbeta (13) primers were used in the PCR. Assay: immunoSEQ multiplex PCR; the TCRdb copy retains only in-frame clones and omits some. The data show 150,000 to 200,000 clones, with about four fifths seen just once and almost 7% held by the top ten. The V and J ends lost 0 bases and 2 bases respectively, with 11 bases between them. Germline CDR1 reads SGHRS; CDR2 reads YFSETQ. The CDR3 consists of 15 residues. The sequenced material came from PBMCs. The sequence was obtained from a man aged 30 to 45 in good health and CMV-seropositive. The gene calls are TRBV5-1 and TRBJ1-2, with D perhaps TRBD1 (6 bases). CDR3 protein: CASSLEAGANYGYTF. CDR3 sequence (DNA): TGCGCCAGCAGCTTGGAGGCAGGGGCGAACTATGGCTACACCTTC.